This entry concerns a single TCR beta chain. Its target is not known. Repertoires were generated with immunoSEQ multiplex PCR, while TCRdb's copy carries only in-frame clones and drops some. The sample includes around 1,900,000 clones, about 93% of them seen just once. The sample is drawn from a study of shared clonotypes between healthy human individuals. The wider study: CD4 naive and CD4 memory each took three plates per donor, while CD8 naive took two and CD8 memory one. General study points: Clonotypes not shared had lower generation probabilities than those common to all four donors. Large sequencing depth failed to make sorted-subset sequencing complete, rarefaction showed.

As defined, naive CD8 cells were CD45RO-negative and positively selected for CCR7, with terminally differentiated effector memory CD45RA+ cells excluded. The clonotype comes from a man younger than 35 in good health. Some clones in this sample may be carry-over from other donors' samples. Source material: naive CD8+ T cells from PBMCs.

CDR3 amino acids: CASSSRGSNEKLFF. The CDR3 bases are TGTGCCAGCAGCTCTCGGGGATCTAATGAAAAACTGTTTTTT. The V call is TRBV13, the J call TRBJ1-4, with no clear D. CDR3 length: 14 residues. Per the germline V gene, CDR1 is PRHDT and CDR2 is FYEKMQ (reference sequence). The V end was cut by 4 bases, the J end by 3 bases, with 9 bases between.